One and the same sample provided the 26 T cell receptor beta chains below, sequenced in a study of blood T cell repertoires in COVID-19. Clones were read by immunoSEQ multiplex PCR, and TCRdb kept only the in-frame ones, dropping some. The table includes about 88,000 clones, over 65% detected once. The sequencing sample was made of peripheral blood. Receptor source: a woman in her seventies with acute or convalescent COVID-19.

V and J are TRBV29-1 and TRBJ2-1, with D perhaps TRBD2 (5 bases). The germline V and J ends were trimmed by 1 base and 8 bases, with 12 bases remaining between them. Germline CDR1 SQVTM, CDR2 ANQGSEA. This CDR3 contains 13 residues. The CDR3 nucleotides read TGCAGCGTTGAAGCGAACGCCGGGGATGAGCAGTTCTTC. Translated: CSVEANAGDEQFF.

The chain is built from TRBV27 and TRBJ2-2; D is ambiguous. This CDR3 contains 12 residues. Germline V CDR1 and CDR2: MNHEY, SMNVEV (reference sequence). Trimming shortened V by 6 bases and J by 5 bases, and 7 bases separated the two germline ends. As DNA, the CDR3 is TGTGCCAGCAGCCCAATTACCGGGGAGCTGTTTTTT. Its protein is CASSPITGELFF.

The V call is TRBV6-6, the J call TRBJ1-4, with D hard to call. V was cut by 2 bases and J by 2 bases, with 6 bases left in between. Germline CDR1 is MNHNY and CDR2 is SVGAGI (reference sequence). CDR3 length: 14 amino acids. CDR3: CASSYGPTNEKLFF. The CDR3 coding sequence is TGTGCCAGCAGTTACGGCCCCACTAATGAAAAACTGTTTTTT.

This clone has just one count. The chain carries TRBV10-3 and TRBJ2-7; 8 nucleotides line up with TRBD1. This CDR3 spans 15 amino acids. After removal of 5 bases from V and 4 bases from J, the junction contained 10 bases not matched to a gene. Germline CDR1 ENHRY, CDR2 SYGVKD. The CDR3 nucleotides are TGTGCCATCAGTTCTGGACAGGGTGCGGAATACGAGCAGTACGTC. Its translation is CAISSGQGAEYEQYV.

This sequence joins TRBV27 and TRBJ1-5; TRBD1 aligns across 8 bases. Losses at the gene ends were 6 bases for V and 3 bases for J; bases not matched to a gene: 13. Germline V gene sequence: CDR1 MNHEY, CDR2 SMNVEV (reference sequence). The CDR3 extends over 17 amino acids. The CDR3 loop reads CASSPHRGNSVNQPQHF. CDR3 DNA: TGTGCCAGCAGCCCCCACAGGGGGAATTCGGTCAATCAGCCCCAGCATTTT.

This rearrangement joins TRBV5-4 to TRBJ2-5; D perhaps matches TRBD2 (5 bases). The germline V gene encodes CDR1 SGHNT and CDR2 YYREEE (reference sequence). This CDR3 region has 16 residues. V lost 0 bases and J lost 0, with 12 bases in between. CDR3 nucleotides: TGTGCCAGCAGCTTGGGGCAGCGGCACCACCAAGAGACCCAGTACTTC. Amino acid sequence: CASSLGQRHHQETQYF.

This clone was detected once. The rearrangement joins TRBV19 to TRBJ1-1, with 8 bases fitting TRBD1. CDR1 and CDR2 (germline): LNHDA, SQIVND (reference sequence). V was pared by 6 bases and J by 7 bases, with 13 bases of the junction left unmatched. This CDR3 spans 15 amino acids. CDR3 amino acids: CASSLEGTGRGEAFF. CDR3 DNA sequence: TGTGCCAGTAGCCTAGAAGGGACAGGTCGTGGTGAAGCTTTCTTT.

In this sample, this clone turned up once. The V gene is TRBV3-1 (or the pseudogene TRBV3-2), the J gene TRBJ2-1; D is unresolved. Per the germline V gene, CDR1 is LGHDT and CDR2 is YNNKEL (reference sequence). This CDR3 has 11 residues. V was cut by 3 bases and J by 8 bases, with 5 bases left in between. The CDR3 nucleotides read TGTGCCAGCAGCCACCGTTATGAGCAGTTCTTC. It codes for CASSHRYEQFF.

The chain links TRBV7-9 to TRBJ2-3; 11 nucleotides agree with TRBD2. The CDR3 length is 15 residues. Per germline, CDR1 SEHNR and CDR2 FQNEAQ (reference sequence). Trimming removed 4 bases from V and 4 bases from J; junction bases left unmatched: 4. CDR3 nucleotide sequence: TGTGCCAGCAGCTGGCTAGCGGGAGGACCAGATACGCAGTATTTT. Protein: CASSWLAGGPDTQYF.

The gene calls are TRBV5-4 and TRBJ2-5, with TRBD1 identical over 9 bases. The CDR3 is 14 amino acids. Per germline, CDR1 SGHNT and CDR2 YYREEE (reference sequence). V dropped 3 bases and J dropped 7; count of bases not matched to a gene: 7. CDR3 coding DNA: TGTGCCAGCAGCTGGAGGGACAGGGAGGGGACCCAGTACTTC. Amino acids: CASSWRDREGTQYF.

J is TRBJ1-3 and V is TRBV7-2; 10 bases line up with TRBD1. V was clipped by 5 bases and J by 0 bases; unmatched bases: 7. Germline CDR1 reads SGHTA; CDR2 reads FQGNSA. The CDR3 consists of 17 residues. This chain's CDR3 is CASSHRDRGLSGNTIYF. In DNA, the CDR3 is TGTGCCAGCAGCCACCGGGACAGGGGCCTCTCTGGAAACACCATATATTTT.

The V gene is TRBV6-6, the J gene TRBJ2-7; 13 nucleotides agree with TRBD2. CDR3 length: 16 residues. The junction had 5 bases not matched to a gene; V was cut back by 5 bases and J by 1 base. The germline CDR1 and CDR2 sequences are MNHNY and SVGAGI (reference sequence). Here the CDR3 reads CASSRGLAGPSYEQYV. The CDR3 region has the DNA TGTGCCAGCAGTAGGGGACTAGCGGGGCCTTCCTACGAGCAGTACGTC.

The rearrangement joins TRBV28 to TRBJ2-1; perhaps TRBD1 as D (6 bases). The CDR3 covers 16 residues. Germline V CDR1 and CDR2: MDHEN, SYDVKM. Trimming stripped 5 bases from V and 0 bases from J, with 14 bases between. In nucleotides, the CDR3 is TGTGCCAGCAGTGCCACAACAGGGAGCTCCTACAATGAGCAGTTCTTC. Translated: CASSATTGSSYNEQFF.

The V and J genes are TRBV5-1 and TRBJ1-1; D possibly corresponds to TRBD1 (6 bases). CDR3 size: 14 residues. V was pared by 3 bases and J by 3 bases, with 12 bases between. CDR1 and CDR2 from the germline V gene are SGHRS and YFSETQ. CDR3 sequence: CASSWGTGYTEAFF. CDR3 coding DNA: TGCGCCAGCAGCTGGGGTACAGGGTACACTGAAGCTTTCTTT.

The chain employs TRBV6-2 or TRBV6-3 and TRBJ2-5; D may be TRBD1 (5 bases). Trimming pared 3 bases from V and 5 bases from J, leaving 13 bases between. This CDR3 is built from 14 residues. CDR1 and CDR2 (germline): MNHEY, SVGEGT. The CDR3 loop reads CASSYPGLEETQYF. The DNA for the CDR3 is TGTGCCAGCAGTTATCCAGGGCTCGAGGAGACCCAGTACTTC.

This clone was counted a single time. CDR3 sequence: CASRPPGGWGTEAFF. Here the CDR3 DNA reads TGTGCCAGCAGACCTCCAGGGGGATGGGGCACTGAAGCTTTCTTT. The genes are TRBV7-9 and TRBJ1-1; 7 bases agree with TRBD1. CDR1 SEHNR and CDR2 FQNEAQ come from the germline V gene (reference sequence). CDR3 length equals 15 residues. J gave up 4 bases and V 6 bases, and 11 bases lay outside the gene matches.

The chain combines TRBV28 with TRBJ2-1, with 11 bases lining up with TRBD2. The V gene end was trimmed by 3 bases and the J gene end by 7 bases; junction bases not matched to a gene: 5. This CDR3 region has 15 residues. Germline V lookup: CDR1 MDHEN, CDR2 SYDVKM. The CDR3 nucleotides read TGTGCCAGCAGTTTCTTAGCGGGAGGGTCAAATGAGCAGTTCTTC. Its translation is CASSFLAGGSNEQFF.

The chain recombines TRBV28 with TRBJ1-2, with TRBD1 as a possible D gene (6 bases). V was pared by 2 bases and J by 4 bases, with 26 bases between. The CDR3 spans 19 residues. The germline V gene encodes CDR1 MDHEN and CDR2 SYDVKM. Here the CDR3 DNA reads TGTGCCAGCAGTTTAGTGGCAACAGGGTTTTGGTCCTCCCCCTATGGCTACACCTTC. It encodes CASSLVATGFWSSPYGYTF.

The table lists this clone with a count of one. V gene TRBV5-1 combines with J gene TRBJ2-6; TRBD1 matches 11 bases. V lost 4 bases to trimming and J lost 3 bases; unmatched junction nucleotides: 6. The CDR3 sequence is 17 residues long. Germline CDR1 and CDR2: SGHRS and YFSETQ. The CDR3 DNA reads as TGCGCCAGCAGCCGTGGACAGGGGGCATTTGGGGCCAACGTCCTGACTTTC. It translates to CASSRGQGAFGANVLTF.

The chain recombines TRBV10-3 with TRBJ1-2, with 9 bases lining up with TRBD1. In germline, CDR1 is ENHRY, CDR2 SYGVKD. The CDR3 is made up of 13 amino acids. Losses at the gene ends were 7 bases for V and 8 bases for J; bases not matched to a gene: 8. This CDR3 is CAIKEQGARGYTF. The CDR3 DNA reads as TGTGCCATCAAAGAACAGGGGGCGCGGGGCTACACCTTC.

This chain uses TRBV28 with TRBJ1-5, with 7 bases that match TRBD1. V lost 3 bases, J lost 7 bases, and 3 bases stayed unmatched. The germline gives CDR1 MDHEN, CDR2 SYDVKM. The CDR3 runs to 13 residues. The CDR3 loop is CASSFRGQQPQHF. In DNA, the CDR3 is TGTGCCAGCAGTTTTAGGGGGCAGCAGCCCCAGCATTTT.

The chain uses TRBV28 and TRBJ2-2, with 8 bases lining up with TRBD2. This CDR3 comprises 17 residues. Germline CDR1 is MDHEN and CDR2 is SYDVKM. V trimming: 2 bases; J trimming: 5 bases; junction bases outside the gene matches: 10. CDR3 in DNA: TGTGCCAGCAGTTTACTTTTTCGCGGGAGGTGGACCGGGGAGCTGTTTTTT. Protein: CASSLLFRGRWTGELFF.

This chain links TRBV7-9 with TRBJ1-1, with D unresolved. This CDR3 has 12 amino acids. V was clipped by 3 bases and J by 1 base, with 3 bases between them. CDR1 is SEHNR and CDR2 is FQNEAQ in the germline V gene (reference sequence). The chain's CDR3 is CASSFGNTEAFF. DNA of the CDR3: TGTGCCAGCAGCTTCGGGAACACTGAAGCTTTCTTT.

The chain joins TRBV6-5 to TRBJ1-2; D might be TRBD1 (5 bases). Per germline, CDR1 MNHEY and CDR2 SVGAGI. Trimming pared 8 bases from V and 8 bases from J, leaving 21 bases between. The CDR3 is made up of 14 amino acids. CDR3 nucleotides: TGTGCCAGCTTCCGGGGGAACCCAACGTGGGGCTACACCTTC. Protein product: CASFRGNPTWGYTF.

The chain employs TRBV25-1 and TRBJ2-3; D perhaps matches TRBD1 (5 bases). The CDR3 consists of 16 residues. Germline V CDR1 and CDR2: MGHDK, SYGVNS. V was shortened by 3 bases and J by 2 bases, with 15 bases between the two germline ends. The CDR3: CASSDSQGANTDTQYF. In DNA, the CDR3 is TGTGCCAGCAGTGATAGCCAGGGTGCCAACACAGATACGCAGTATTTT.

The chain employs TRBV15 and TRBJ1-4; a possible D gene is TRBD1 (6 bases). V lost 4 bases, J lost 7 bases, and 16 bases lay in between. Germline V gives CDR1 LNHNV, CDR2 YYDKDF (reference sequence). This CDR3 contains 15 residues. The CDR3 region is CATSTNRDGTEKLFF. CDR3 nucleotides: TGTGCCACCAGCACAAACAGGGATGGGACTGAAAAACTGTTTTTT.